These 23 T cell receptor beta chains originate from one sample sequenced in a study of blood T cell repertoires in COVID-19. Clones were sequenced by immunoSEQ multiplex PCR, and TCRdb holds only the in-frame ones, with some missing. The sample lists approximately 210,000 clones, 88% occurring once. The sequenced sample consisted of peripheral blood. These receptors were obtained from a man younger than 35 with active or convalescent COVID-19.

The chain has TRBV10-3 and TRBJ1-1; TRBD1 matches 8 bases. The CDR3 runs to 14 residues. Germline V gene sequence: CDR1 ENHRY, CDR2 SYGVKD. Trimming removed 6 bases from V and 5 bases from J; junction bases left unmatched: 8. The CDR3 nucleotides read TGTGCCATCAGGCCCACAGGGGGGGTGACTGAAGCTTTCTTT. Protein sequence: CAIRPTGGVTEAFF.

The V gene is TRBV4-1, the J gene TRBJ2-2, with a tentative D call TRBD2 (5 bases). CDR1 MGHRA and CDR2 YSYEKL come from the germline V gene. Trimming cost V 1 base and J 4 bases, with 13 bases left between them. CDR3 length equals 16 residues. The CDR3 DNA is TGCGCCAGCAGCCAAGTAGGCGGGTATACCACCGGGGAGCTGTTTTTT. Protein: CASSQVGGYTTGELFF.

The chain has TRBV6-2 or TRBV6-3 and TRBJ1-3; 8 bases fit TRBD1. V was pared by 4 bases and J by 10 bases, with 3 bases of the junction left unmatched. The CDR3 spans 12 residues. Germline V gene lookup returns CDR1 MNHEY and CDR2 SVGEGT. CDR3 region: CASSFGQGTIYF. In DNA, the CDR3 is TGTGCCAGCAGTTTCGGACAGGGAACCATATATTTT.

The count of this clone is one. The chain carries TRBV28 and TRBJ2-2, with 9 positions matching TRBD2. Per the germline V gene, CDR1 is MDHEN and CDR2 is SYDVKM. V gave up 3 bases and J gave up 5 bases; unmatched junction bases: 7. The CDR3 is 16 amino acids. CDR3 protein: CASSFRHSGRTGELFF. The CDR3 coding sequence is TGTGCCAGCAGTTTTAGGCATAGCGGGAGAACCGGGGAGCTGTTTTTT. Full variable domain (missing parts from reference TRBV28 and TRBJ2-2): DVKVTQSSRYLVKRTGEKVFLECVQDMDHENMFWYRQDPGLGLRLIYFSYDVKMKEKGDIPEGYSVSREKKERFSLILESASTNQTSMYLCASSFRHSGRTGELFFGEGSRLTVL.

This chain joins TRBV11-1 and TRBJ1-2; TRBD1 aligns across 8 bases. Germline V lookup: CDR1 SGHAT, CDR2 FQDESV (reference sequence). Trimming removed 5 bases from V and 8 bases from J; junction bases left unmatched: 13. This CDR3 has 15 amino acids. The CDR3 spells CASSPTQTGVGGYTF. The CDR3 DNA follows: TGTGCCAGCAGCCCAACCCAGACAGGGGTCGGAGGCTACACCTTC.

The V gene is TRBV30, the J gene TRBJ1-1, with TRBD1 identical over 9 bases. Germline CDR1 and CDR2: GTSNPN and SVGIG (reference sequence). There are 12 residues in the CDR3. V shed 2 bases and J 8 bases; nucleotides not matched to a gene: 3. Here the CDR3 reads CAWSTGQGEAFF. In DNA form, the CDR3 reads TGTGCCTGGAGTACCGGACAGGGGGAAGCTTTCTTT. The whole variable domain, filled in from reference TRBV30 and TRBJ1-1, reads SQTIHQWPATLVQPVGSPLSLECTVEGTSNPNLYWYRQAAGRGLQLLFYSVGIGQISSEVPQNLSASRPQDRQFILSSKKLLLSDSGFYLCAWSTGQGEAFFGQGTRLTVV.

Turning to this clone: This CDR3 is also generated by other DNA sequences in the sample. The CDR3 DNA is TGTGCCAGCAGTTTAAGGGGTGCTGGCTACACCTTC. Its translation is CASSLRGAGYTF. The rearrangement links TRBV28 to TRBJ1-2; D may be TRBD1 (5 bases). The CDR3 runs to 12 residues. Trimming cost V 2 bases and J 7 bases, with 8 bases left between them. Germline CDR1 is MDHEN and CDR2 is SYDVKM.

This clone was detected only once. The V and J genes are TRBV9 and TRBJ2-7, with TRBD1 identical over 7 bases. In germline, CDR1 is SGDLS, CDR2 YYNGEE. CDR3 size: 13 residues. The V segment lost 3 bases and the J segment 3 bases; nucleotides outside the gene matches: 3. The CDR3 protein is CASSEGQNYEQYF. CDR3 DNA: TGTGCCAGCAGCGAGGGACAGAACTACGAGCAGTACTTC.

This clone has a single count. V and J are TRBV9 and TRBJ1-1; 9 nucleotides align to TRBD1. The germline V gene has CDR1 SGDLS and CDR2 YYNGEE. The CDR3 has 16 residues. J was trimmed by 7 bases and V by 3 bases; bases with no gene match: 13. CDR3 sequence: CASSERVPDRGGEAFF. The CDR3 DNA follows: TGTGCCAGCAGCGAACGAGTACCAGACAGGGGGGGTGAAGCTTTCTTT.

CDR3 residues: CASSLVGLDFSGANVLTF. The CDR3 nucleotides are TGCGCCAGCAGCTTGGTTGGGTTGGACTTCTCTGGGGCCAACGTCCTGACTTTC. The genes are TRBV5-1 and TRBJ2-6; D perhaps matches TRBD2 (5 bases). This CDR3 has 18 residues. In germline, CDR1 is SGHRS, CDR2 YFSETQ. V was pared by 0 bases and J by 0 bases, with 13 bases between.

The J gene is TRBJ2-6, the V gene TRBV19, with D perhaps TRBD1 (6 bases). Trimming shortened V by 3 bases and J by 0 bases, and 12 bases separated the two germline ends. The CDR3 totals 17 residues. Germline lookup yields CDR1 LNHDA and CDR2 SQIVND (reference sequence). CDR3 sequence reads: CASSIQGMASGANVLTF. In nucleotides, the CDR3 is TGTGCCAGTAGTATTCAGGGGATGGCCTCTGGGGCCAACGTCCTGACTTTC.

This chain links TRBV4-1 with TRBJ1-1; no clear D gene. The CDR3 loop spans 13 amino acids. Germline V lookup: CDR1 MGHRA, CDR2 YSYEKL. V was pared by 0 bases and J by 7 bases, with 9 bases between. In nucleotides, the CDR3 is TGCGCCAGCAGCCAAGAAAATGAGTTTGAAGCTTTCTTT. Translated: CASSQENEFEAFF.

The rearrangement links TRBV6-2 or TRBV6-3 to TRBJ2-5; D perhaps matches TRBD1 (6 bases). CDR3 size: 14 residues. Between the trimmed V and J ends, which lost 6 bases and 2 bases, there was a span of 13 bases. Looked up from germline, CDR1 is MNHEY and CDR2 is SVGEGT. CDR3 region: CASSQTGPQETQYF. CDR3 sequence (DNA): TGTGCCAGCAGCCAGACAGGCCCACAAGAGACCCAGTACTTC.

The chain uses TRBV21-1 and TRBJ2-1; TRBD2 was called by the table and not checked on the DNA. TRBV21-1 is termed a pseudogene. The CDR3 sequence is 18 residues long. The CDR3: CASSPKGLAGVVSNEQFF. Written as DNA, the CDR3 is TGTGCCAGCAGCCCCAAGGGGCTAGCGGGAGTCGTTAGCAATGAGCAGTTCTTC.

The chain recombines TRBV6-5 with TRBJ2-7; D might be TRBD2 (5 bases). V shed 8 bases and J shed 9 bases, with 17 bases lying between them. Per germline, CDR1 MNHEY and CDR2 SVGAGI. The CDR3 runs 12 residues. The CDR3 is CASEWASLVQYF. CDR3 nucleotides: TGTGCCAGCGAATGGGCTAGCCTTGTGCAGTACTTC.

There are a few counts of this clone. J is TRBJ2-7 and V is TRBV4-1; maybe TRBD1 (6 bases). V lost 1 base, J lost 5 bases, and 12 bases lay in between. The CDR3 totals 14 residues. Germline lookup yields CDR1 MGHRA and CDR2 YSYEKL. Written as DNA, the CDR3 is TGCGCCAGCAGCCAAGGCAGGGGAACGGACGAGCAGTACTTC. Translating it yields CASSQGRGTDEQYF.

This clone has only a few counts. The chain joins TRBV4-3 to TRBJ1-2; D uncertain. V was trimmed by 0 bases and J by 10 bases, leaving 9 bases between them. Germline-derived CDR1 and CDR2 are LGHNA and YSLEER. The CDR3 loop spans 12 amino acids. The CDR3 protein is CASSQDTRDYTF. CDR3 coding DNA: TGCGCCAGCAGCCAAGACACCCGGGACTACACCTTC.

J is TRBJ2-7 and V is TRBV7-2; 13 positions match TRBD2. In germline, CDR1 is SGHTA, CDR2 FQGNSA. The CDR3 length is 16 residues. After removal of 0 bases from V and 4 bases from J, the junction contained 3 bases not matched to a gene. The DNA for the CDR3 is TGTGCCAGCAGCTTAGCGCTACTAGCGGGAGGGTACGAGCAGTACTTC. This encodes CASSLALLAGGYEQYF.

The chain uses TRBV27 and TRBJ2-1, with a tentative D call TRBD1 (6 bases). The CDR3 is 16 amino acids. V lost 8 bases to trimming and J lost 4 bases, with 21 bases between them. Germline loops: CDR1 MNHEY, CDR2 SMNVEV (reference sequence). Here the CDR3 DNA reads TGTGCCAGCCGCAGAGCGGCTTGGACAGCTTACAATGAGCAGTTCTTC. Its protein product is CASRRAAWTAYNEQFF.

V is TRBV29-1 and J is TRBJ1-5; no clear D gene. Per the germline V gene, CDR1 is SQVTM and CDR2 is ANQGSEA. V lost 4 bases to trimming and J lost 4 bases, with 11 bases between them. The CDR3 covers 13 residues. The CDR3 coding sequence is TGCAGCGTTGTTATAGCGCAAAATCAGCCCCAGCATTTT. It translates to CSVVIAQNQPQHF. The whole variable domain, filled in from reference TRBV29-1 and TRBJ1-5, reads SAVISQKPSRDICQRGTSLTIQCQVDSQVTMMFWYRQQPGQSLTLIATANQGSEATYESGFVIDKFPISRPNLTFSTLTVSNMSPEDSSIYLCSVVIAQNQPQHFGDGTRLSIL.

The chain employs TRBV24-1 and TRBJ2-3; TRBD1 agrees at 7 bases. The CDR3 totals 14 residues. V gave up 5 bases and J gave up 4 bases; unmatched junction bases: 5. CDR1 is KGHDR and CDR2 is SFDVKD in the germline V gene. The CDR3, as DNA: TGTGCCACCAGTGGCACAGGGGATTCAGATACGCAGTATTTT. Protein product: CATSGTGDSDTQYF.

This CDR3 reads CASSDPTGPYEQYF. The DNA of the CDR3 is TGCGCCAGCAGTGACCCGACAGGCCCCTACGAGCAGTACTTC. The chain joins TRBV10-1 to TRBJ2-7; perhaps TRBD1 as D (6 bases). CDR3 length: 14 amino acids. Trimming pared 3 bases from V and 2 bases from J, leaving 11 bases between. The V gene's germline CDR1 is WNHNN and CDR2 SYGVQD (reference sequence).

The V call is TRBV19, the J call TRBJ1-5; a possible D gene is TRBD1 (6 bases). Per the germline V gene, CDR1 is LNHDA and CDR2 is SQIVND (reference sequence). V was pared by 4 bases and J by 0 bases, with 10 bases between. The CDR3 is 15 amino acids. The CDR3 nucleotides are TGTGCCAGTAGTAGGAGGACAGATAGCAATCAGCCCCAGCATTTT. It yields the protein CASSRRTDSNQPQHF. Variable domain in full (rest from reference TRBV19 and TRBJ1-5): DGGITQSPKYLFRKEGQNVTLSCEQNLNHDAMYWYRQDPGQGLRLIYYSQIVNDFQKGDIAEGYSVSREKKESFPLTVTSAQKNPTAFYLCASSRRTDSNQPQHFGDGTRLSIL.